This section outlines one T cell receptor (beta chain) sequence together with its context. Its specificity is unknown. Primers used in a second PCR of about 6 to 11 cycles were a sample-barcoded 5' primer and a J-beta primer mix. TCRdb used MiXCR to reprocess the 5' RACE reads, holding one entry per CDR3 protein. The table includes approximately 760,000 distinct CDR3 sequences, 20% to 30% detected once. This record belongs to a study of blood T cells in healthy people across ages. Findings and caveats of the study: Long-lived donors exceeded aged donors in naive CD4+ cells and diversity.

This CDR3 comprises 15 residues. V gave up 7 bases and J gave up 4 bases, with 19 bases separating them. This same sample was also part of a study on T cells of mothers and their children. According to that study: Nine systemically healthy Caucasian donors: three mothers, six children.

The sample taken for sequencing was blood. This TCR was recovered from a boy younger than 18 in good health. The genes are TRBV12-3 or TRBV12-4 and TRBJ2-5, with a tentative D call TRBD1 (5 bases). The CDR3 loop is CASNFRAPRGETQYF. CDR3 DNA: TGTGCCAGCAATTTCCGGGCCCCTAGGGGAGAGACCCAGTACTTC.